These 25 T cell receptor beta chains came from one sample sequenced in a study of vaccination and CD4 T cells after COVID-19. An Oncomine TCR Beta short-read assay was used to sequence the DNA from cultured CD4+ T cells. In TCRdb, the PCR reads were re-called with MiXCR into one record per CDR3 protein. The sample yields tens of thousands of distinct CDR3 sequences, around three fifths seen once. Treatment defined: approximately 10-day PBMC culture with coronavirus spike peptide pools or control peptides (ViraFEST assay). These receptors have no known antigen. Sequenced: CD4+ T cells from blood, cultured in vitro. The receptors were gathered from a human donor who had recovered from COVID-19.

The chain employs TRBV30 and TRBJ1-5; D call uncertain. The CDR3 extends over 14 amino acids. Trimming removed 1 base at V and 6 bases at J, with 13 bases between. The V gene's germline CDR1 is GTSNPN and CDR2 SVGIG (reference sequence). CDR3: CAWSGPLEGQPQHF. CDR3 in DNA: TGTGCCTGGAGTGGCCCACTCGAGGGTCAGCCCCAGCATTTT.

The chain has TRBV6-5 and TRBJ1-5; 10 bases agree with TRBD1. In germline, CDR1 is MNHEY, CDR2 SVGAGI. The junction had 3 bases not matched to a gene; V was cut back by 2 bases and J by 5 bases. The CDR3 runs 15 residues. CDR3 coding DNA: TGTGCCAGCAGTTACGGGGGGACAGGGGATCAGCCCCAGCATTTT. Protein: CASSYGGTGDQPQHF.

The chain uses TRBV5-6 and TRBJ2-2; 7 bases are shared with TRBD1. This CDR3 is built from 15 residues. The trim removed 5 bases at V and 6 bases at J, leaving 10 bases unmatched. From germline, CDR1 is SGHDT and CDR2 YYEEEE. The CDR3 region is CASRPNPGQAGELFF. The CDR3 DNA sequence: TGTGCCAGCAGGCCAAACCCAGGACAGGCCGGGGAGCTGTTTTTT.

V and J are TRBV3-1 and TRBJ1-2; D is uncertain. CDR3 length equals 14 residues. Looked up from germline, CDR1 is LGHDT and CDR2 is YNNKEL (reference sequence). Trimming pared 2 bases from V and 4 bases from J, leaving 11 bases between. CDR3 in amino acids: CASSQRRATYGYTF. The CDR3 DNA reads TGTGCCAGCAGCCAAAGGCGGGCGACCTATGGCTACACCTTC.

V usage is TRBV6-1 and J usage is TRBJ2-1, with D uncertain. Trimming cost V 6 bases and J 2 bases, with 11 bases left between them. The CDR3 loop spans 14 amino acids. Germline V CDR1 and CDR2: MNHNS, SASEGT. DNA of the CDR3: TGTGCCAGCAGCCGCTACCTAGCCTACAATGAGCAGTTCTTC. Amino acid sequence: CASSRYLAYNEQFF.

The V and J genes are TRBV6-1 and TRBJ2-7, with TRBD1 matching 7 bases. The CDR3 contains 14 residues. The germline CDR1 and CDR2 sequences are MNHNS and SASEGT. V dropped 6 bases and J dropped 0; count of bases not matched to a gene: 5. This CDR3 reads CASRPDRSSYEQYF. The DNA for the CDR3 is TGTGCCAGCAGACCGGACAGGAGCTCCTACGAGCAGTACTTC.

DNA of the CDR3: TGTGCCAGCAGTTACTCGAAGGGGGCAATCTATGGCTACACCTTC. Translated: CASSYSKGAIYGYTF. The chain is built from TRBV6-5 and TRBJ1-2; 7 bases are a match to TRBD1. Trimming cost V 0 bases and J 4 bases; bases outside gene matches: 5. The CDR3 covers 15 residues. Per the germline V gene, CDR1 is MNHEY and CDR2 is SVGAGI.

This clonotype was recorded a few times. The chain joins TRBV19 to TRBJ1-2; D ambiguous. V shed 9 bases and J shed 6 bases, with 14 bases lying between them. The CDR3 length is 12 residues. Germline CDR1 and CDR2: LNHDA and SQIVND (reference sequence). The CDR3 region is CASSKDTHGYTF. CDR3 in DNA: TGTGCCAGCTCCAAGGATACTCATGGCTACACCTTC.

The rearrangement joins TRBV20-1 to TRBJ1-6; a possible D gene is TRBD1 (6 bases). Germline V gene data show CDR1 as DFQATT and CDR2 as SNEGSKA (reference sequence). The CDR3 runs 13 residues. V gave up 3 bases and J gave up 7 bases, with 10 bases separating them. The DNA of the CDR3 is TGCAGTGCTAGTCGGACAGAGAATTCACCCCTCCACTTT. Translated: CSASRTENSPLHF.

The CDR3 spells CASGTYLANEQFF. DNA of the CDR3: TGTGCCAGCGGCACGTACCTAGCGAATGAGCAGTTCTTC. V usage is TRBV7-2 and J usage is TRBJ2-1; tentatively, D is TRBD2 (6 bases). Trimming shortened V by 8 bases and J by 7 bases, and 15 bases separated the two germline ends. The CDR3 is made up of 13 amino acids. Per the germline V gene, CDR1 is SGHTA and CDR2 is FQGNSA.

This clonotype was detected only once. V usage is TRBV7-2 and J usage is TRBJ1-1; D remains unclear. The V end lost 1 base, the J end lost 8 bases, and 11 bases lay between the germline ends. The CDR3 is 13 amino acids. Germline V gene lookup returns CDR1 SGHTA and CDR2 FQGNSA. The CDR3 is CASSLVTDLEAFF. In DNA, the CDR3 is TGTGCCAGCAGCTTAGTTACAGACCTAGAAGCTTTCTTT.

The V call is TRBV25-1, the J call TRBJ1-5, with TRBD1 matching 7 bases. V dropped 9 bases and J dropped 2; count of bases not matched to a gene: 19. The CDR3 extends over 18 amino acids. Germline V lookup: CDR1 MGHDK, CDR2 SYGVNS. CDR3 nucleotide sequence: TGTGCCAGGAACCCCCCGGGACAGAGAAAAGGCGGCAATCAGCCCCAGCATTTT. As protein: CARNPPGQRKGGNQPQHF.

In nucleotides, the CDR3 is TGTGCCAGCAGTTCCGGGACTCCAAACATTCAGTACTTC. Its protein is CASSSGTPNIQYF. The chain uses TRBV6-5 and TRBJ2-4; tentative D call: TRBD2 (6 bases). The CDR3 length is 13 residues. Trimming removed 4 bases from V and 6 bases from J, with 10 bases in between. Per the germline V gene, CDR1 is MNHEY and CDR2 is SVGAGI.

The chain is built from TRBV30 and TRBJ1-6, with D maybe TRBD1 (6 bases). This CDR3 is 12 amino acids long. Trimming left V 1 base short and J 15 bases short, with 13 bases between. Per germline, CDR1 GTSNPN and CDR2 SVGIG (reference sequence). Here the CDR3 DNA reads TGTGCCTGGAGTGAACCGGGACAACGCCTCCACTTT. As protein: CAWSEPGQRLHF.

This clonotype has just a few counts. The chain recombines TRBV6-4 with TRBJ1-1, with 7 bases matching TRBD1. CDR1 is MRHNA and CDR2 is SNTAGT in the germline V gene. J lost 3 bases, V lost 11 bases, and 9 bases had no gene match. This CDR3 region has 13 residues. DNA for the CDR3: TGTGCCGCCAAGGGGGCGCGGGACACTGAAGCTTTCTTT. Encoded protein: CAAKGARDTEAFF.

A remark on this clonotype: One end of the junction is discordant with germline, which a read error may explain. Written as DNA, the CDR3 is TGTGCTAGCATGGCACAGGTGAGCAATCAGCCCCAGCATTTT. This gives the protein CASMAQVSNQPQHF. The rearrangement uses TRBV7-6 and TRBJ1-5; tentative D call: TRBD1 (5 bases). CDR1 SGHVS and CDR2 FNYEAQ come from the germline V gene. The CDR3 is 14 amino acids. The full variable domain, rest sourced from reference TRBV7-6 and TRBJ1-5, is GAGVSQSPRYKVTKRGQDVALRCDPISGHVSLYWYRQALGQGPEFLTYFNYEAQQDKSGLPNDRFSAERPEGSISTLTIQRTEQRDSAMYRCASMAQVSNQPQHFGDGTRLSIL.

The chain recombines TRBV20-1 with TRBJ2-1; TRBD2 matches at 11 bases. The V gene's germline CDR1 is DFQATT and CDR2 SNEGSKA (reference sequence). The trim removed 6 bases at V and 0 bases at J, leaving 13 bases unmatched. The CDR3 extends over 18 amino acids. CDR3 DNA: TGCAGTGCGCCGAAACTAGCGGGAGACTGGAGCTCCTACAATGAGCAGTTCTTC. Amino acid sequence: CSAPKLAGDWSSYNEQFF.

CDR3 region: CASSYRQNNSPLHF. DNA of the CDR3: TGTGCCAGCAGCTATCGACAGAATAATTCACCCCTCCACTTT. The V call is TRBV27, the J call TRBJ1-6; D might be TRBD1 (5 bases). V lost 6 bases to trimming and J lost 5 bases, with 11 bases between them. This CDR3 has 14 amino acids. The V gene's germline CDR1 is MNHEY and CDR2 SMNVEV (reference sequence).

The V call is TRBV12-3 or TRBV12-4, the J call TRBJ2-7, with 11 bases identical to TRBD1. Trimming at V came to 3 bases and at J to 5 bases, leaving 6 bases not matched to a gene. The CDR3 length is 15 residues. This CDR3 reads CASSFLGTGGHEQYF. For the CDR3, the DNA is TGTGCCAGCAGTTTCTTGGGGACAGGGGGACACGAGCAGTACTTC.

This clonotype was found once. J is TRBJ1-1 and V is TRBV30; no definite D call. Looked up from germline, CDR1 is GTSNPN and CDR2 is SVGIG (reference sequence). V lost 0 bases to trimming and J lost 5 bases, with 10 bases between them. There are 13 residues in the CDR3. The CDR3 coding sequence is TGTGCCTGGAGTGTTGGGGTTTTGACTGAAGCTTTCTTT. Translated, it gives CAWSVGVLTEAFF. The entire variable domain, with the rest obtained from reference TRBV30 and TRBJ1-1, is as follows: SQTIHQWPATLVQPVGSPLSLECTVEGTSNPNLYWYRQAAGRGLQLLFYSVGIGQISSEVPQNLSASRPQDRQFILSSKKLLLSDSGFYLCAWSVGVLTEAFFGQGTRLTVV.

This chain joins TRBV6-2 or TRBV6-3 and TRBJ2-1, with 8 nucleotides matching TRBD1. The CDR3 is 17 amino acids. The germline V gene encodes CDR1 MNHEY and CDR2 SVGEGT. The ends lost 2 bases at V and 3 bases at J; junction bases unmatched: 9. The CDR3 DNA is TGTGCCAGCAGTTACAATTCAGCTGGGACAGGCTACAATGAGCAGTTCTTC. Its protein is CASSYNSAGTGYNEQFF.

The sample holds a few counts of this clonotype. The V call is TRBV7-9, the J call TRBJ1-5; possibly TRBD1 for D (6 bases). The CDR3 runs 16 residues. Trimming cost V 2 bases and J 7 bases, with 18 bases left between them. The germline V gene has CDR1 SEHNR and CDR2 FQNEAQ (reference sequence). CDR3 DNA sequence: TGTGCCAGCAGCTTACGGCATCAGGGGCGGGAACAGCCCCAGCATTTT. Encoded protein: CASSLRHQGREQPQHF. Supplemented by reference TRBV7-9 and TRBJ1-5, the full variable domain reads DTGVSQNPRHKITKRGQNVTFRCDPISEHNRLYWYRQTLGQGPEFLTYFQNEAQLEKSRLLSDRFSAERPKGSFSTLEIQRTEQGDSAMYLCASSLRHQGREQPQHFGDGTRLSIL.

The J gene is TRBJ1-5, the V gene TRBV7-2; 7 bases fit TRBD1. Trimming took 5 bases from V and 3 from J; bases not matched to a gene: 13. Germline-derived CDR1 and CDR2 are SGHTA and FQGNSA. There are 17 residues in the CDR3. The CDR3 DNA reads as TGTGCCAGCAGCGCCAAGAGTCCGGGACAGCTCAATCAGCCCCAGCATTTT. Translation gives CASSAKSPGQLNQPQHF. Together with reference TRBV7-2 and TRBJ1-5, the CDR3 gives the full variable domain: GAGVSQSPSNKVTEKGKDVELRCDPISGHTALYWYRQSLGQGLEFLIYFQGNSAPDKSGLPSDRFSAERTGGSVSTLTIQRTQQEDSAVYLCASSAKSPGQLNQPQHFGDGTRLSIL.

V gene TRBV27 combines with J gene TRBJ2-7; no reliable D call. The V and J ends lost 5 bases and 3 bases respectively, with 8 bases between them. Per germline, CDR1 MNHEY and CDR2 SMNVEV (reference sequence). There are 12 residues in the CDR3. DNA of the CDR3: TGTGCCAGCAGTGGCAGGAGCTACGAGCAGTACTTC. It specifies CASSGRSYEQYF.

As DNA, the CDR3 is TGCGCCAGCAGTGATGGGGGCTCCTGGTTCAATGAGCAGTTCTTC. It encodes CASSDGGSWFNEQFF. This sequence joins TRBV10-1 and TRBJ2-1; maybe TRBD1 (6 bases). Trimming took 3 bases from V and 6 from J, leaving 15 bases between them. This CDR3 has 15 amino acids. From germline, CDR1 is WNHNN and CDR2 SYGVQD (reference sequence).